A single sample is the source of the 25 T cell receptor beta chains below, sequenced in a study of T cells in localized non-small cell lung cancer. The assay was immunoSEQ multiplex PCR, and TCRdb's table has in-frame clones only and misses some. The sample gives roughly 35,000 clones, 92% of which show up once; over 2% is in the top ten. Here the sequenced sample was peripheral blood, taken before any cancer treatment. These TCRs come from a female donor over 55 with stage I lung adenocarcinoma.

The genes are TRBV6-1 and TRBJ1-6; 7 bases agree with TRBD1. Germline values: CDR1 MNHNS, CDR2 SASEGT. The trim removed 6 bases at V and 7 bases at J, leaving 6 bases unmatched. CDR3 length equals 14 residues. The CDR3 DNA reads as TGTGCCAGCAGGGCGGGACAGCAAAATTCACCCCTCCACTTT. Encoded protein: CASRAGQQNSPLHF.

V is TRBV18 and J is TRBJ1-2; a weak D match, TRBD1 (5 bases). The CDR3 consists of 15 residues. The V gene's germline CDR1 is KGHSH and CDR2 LQKENI. The germline V and J ends were trimmed by 4 bases and 0 bases, with 12 bases remaining between them. CDR3 loop: CASSRGRGPNYGYTF. CDR3 nucleotide sequence: TGTGCCAGCTCACGGGGCCGGGGCCCTAACTATGGCTACACCTTC.

The V gene is TRBV6-1, the J gene TRBJ1-4, with D unresolved. The CDR3 has 10 residues. The V gene's germline CDR1 is MNHNS and CDR2 SASEGT. Trimming pared 8 bases from V and 8 bases from J, leaving 6 bases between. The DNA of the CDR3 is TGTGCCAGCCGTCGGGAAAAACTGTTTTTT. This sequence encodes CASRREKLFF.

This clone appeared a single time. The chain carries TRBV6-5 and TRBJ1-1; no definite D call. CDR1 is MNHEY and CDR2 is SVGAGI in the germline V gene. The CDR3 covers 12 residues. V lost 0 bases and J 11 bases, leaving 10 bases between the germline ends. CDR3: CASSYSSGSAFF. CDR3 DNA sequence: TGTGCCAGCAGTTACTCGAGTGGTAGTGCTTTCTTT.

The V call is TRBV29-1, the J call TRBJ2-5; D ambiguous. The CDR3 is 12 residues long. Germline CDR1 is SQVTM and CDR2 is ANQGSEA. V lost 5 bases to trimming and J lost 5 bases, with 12 bases between them. CDR3: CSVKTVGETQYF. The CDR3 region has the DNA TGCAGCGTTAAAACGGTCGGGGAGACCCAGTACTTC.

This chain joins TRBV19 and TRBJ1-2; 9 bases line up with TRBD1. V was pared by 10 bases and J by 2 bases, with 11 bases of the junction left unmatched. This CDR3 is 15 amino acids long. Looked up from germline, CDR1 is LNHDA and CDR2 is SQIVND (reference sequence). The DNA for the CDR3 is TGTGCCATTCAAGAGTCCGGGACAGGGAACTATGGCTACACCTTC. Protein product: CAIQESGTGNYGYTF. Looking up the rest from reference TRBV19 and TRBJ1-2 gives the full variable domain: DGGITQSPKYLFRKEGQNVTLSCEQNLNHDAMYWYRQDPGQGLRLIYYSQIVNDFQKGDIAEGYSVSREKKESFPLTVTSAQKNPTAFYLCAIQESGTGNYGYTFGSGTRLTVV.

The V and J genes are TRBV28 and TRBJ2-3, with 7 bases aligning to TRBD2. The CDR3 runs 13 residues. Germline V gene lookup returns CDR1 MDHEN and CDR2 SYDVKM. V trimming: 7 bases; J trimming: 4 bases; junction bases outside the gene matches: 5. Here the CDR3 reads CASNPGGSDTQYF. The DNA for the CDR3 is TGTGCCAGCAACCCGGGAGGATCAGATACGCAGTATTTT.

This chain links TRBV25-1 with TRBJ2-7, with D perhaps TRBD2 (5 bases). This CDR3 comprises 13 residues. Between the trimmed V and J ends, which lost 4 bases and 5 bases, there was a span of 12 bases. Germline CDR1 is MGHDK and CDR2 is SYGVNS. The CDR3, as DNA: TGTGCCAGCAGTGGAGGAGGTCCTAACGAGCAGTACTTC. Its translation: CASSGGGPNEQYF.

The J gene is TRBJ2-1, the V gene TRBV6-1; D is unclear. This CDR3 is 11 amino acids long. Germline V gives CDR1 MNHNS, CDR2 SASEGT. V gave up 5 bases and J gave up 14 bases, with 13 bases separating them. CDR3 protein: CASSYNWEEFF. In nucleotides, the CDR3 is TGTGCCAGCAGTTATAATTGGGAAGAGTTCTTC.

The V call is TRBV29-1, the J call TRBJ1-4, with D maybe TRBD1 (5 bases). The CDR3 consists of 14 residues. Trimming stripped 1 base from V and 0 bases from J, with 6 bases between. Germline CDR1 is SQVTM and CDR2 is ANQGSEA. CDR3 loop: CSVEGGATNEKLFF. CDR3 coding DNA: TGCAGCGTTGAAGGGGGCGCAACTAATGAAAAACTGTTTTTT.

The genes are TRBV7-9 and TRBJ2-7; 8 nucleotides align to TRBD2. The V and J ends lost 7 bases and 5 bases, in that order; junction bases with no gene match: 10. The germline V gene encodes CDR1 SEHNR and CDR2 FQNEAQ (reference sequence). CDR3 length equals 14 residues. The CDR3 nucleotides are TGTGCCAGCACCCCCGGGGGGGTGAGCGACGAGCAGTACTTC. This translates into CASTPGGVSDEQYF.

This sequence joins TRBV6-1 and TRBJ2-1; tentatively, D is TRBD1 (6 bases). This CDR3 is built from 12 residues. Germline CDR1 MNHNS, CDR2 SASEGT. Trimming left V 6 bases short and J 13 bases short, with 16 bases between. The CDR3: CASRANRDNQFF. Here the CDR3 DNA reads TGTGCCAGCAGGGCTAACCGGGACAACCAGTTCTTC.

The J gene is TRBJ2-5, the V gene TRBV7-9; perhaps TRBD2 as D (5 bases). Germline values: CDR1 SEHNR, CDR2 FQNEAQ (reference sequence). The CDR3 has 13 amino acids. Trimming removed 1 base from V and 5 bases from J, with 8 bases in between. In DNA, the CDR3 is TGTGCCAGCAGCTTAGGGGGAGAGGAGACCCAGTACTTC. This sequence encodes CASSLGGEETQYF.

This clone was seen a handful of times. The chain combines TRBV27 with TRBJ1-1; 8 bases line up with TRBD1. J gave up 1 base and V 7 bases, and 5 bases lay outside the gene matches. CDR1 and CDR2 (germline): MNHEY, SMNVEV (reference sequence). This CDR3 is 14 amino acids long. CDR3 DNA sequence: TGTGCCAGCAACCGACAGGGGCCGAACACTGAAGCTTTCTTT. Residues: CASNRQGPNTEAFF.

The J gene is TRBJ2-3, the V gene TRBV18, with 8 bases lining up with TRBD2. Losses at the gene ends were 4 bases for V and 0 bases for J; bases not matched to a gene: 12. Germline V gives CDR1 KGHSH, CDR2 LQKENI. The CDR3 runs 18 residues. Here the CDR3 DNA reads TGTGCCAGCTCACGGGGAGTAGCGGGACCCCCTAGCACAGATACGCAGTATTTT. Translated: CASSRGVAGPPSTDTQYF.

The chain is built from TRBV28 and TRBJ2-7; D is uncertain. Trimming took off 6 bases at V and 6 bases at J, with 12 bases between the two ends. CDR1 is MDHEN, CDR2 SYDVKM, per germline. The CDR3 sequence is 12 residues long. CDR3 nucleotides: TGTGCCAGCAGCCCCCGGACGACCGAGCAGTACTTC. It yields the protein CASSPRTTEQYF. The full variable domain, completed using reference TRBV28 and TRBJ2-7, is DVKVTQSSRYLVKRTGEKVFLECVQDMDHENMFWYRQDPGLGLRLIYFSYDVKMKEKGDIPEGYSVSREKKERFSLILESASTNQTSMYLCASSPRTTEQYFGPGTRLTVT.

This clone appeared a single time. V gene TRBV7-2 combines with J gene TRBJ1-5, with D possibly TRBD1 on 6 matching bases. CDR1 is SGHTA and CDR2 is FQGNSA in the germline V gene. Trimming removed 2 bases at V and 7 bases at J, with 21 bases between. There are 17 residues in the CDR3. Written as DNA, the CDR3 is TGTGCCAGCAGCTTAAGAGGAGTCGGGGGCTCTAGGCAGCCCCAGCATTTT. This sequence encodes CASSLRGVGGSRQPQHF.

This chain joins TRBV27 and TRBJ1-4; a weak D match, TRBD1 (5 bases). Looked up from germline, CDR1 is MNHEY and CDR2 is SMNVEV (reference sequence). Trimming pared 6 bases from V and 5 bases from J, leaving 13 bases between. The CDR3 consists of 14 residues. Written as DNA, the CDR3 is TGTGCCAGCAGCCTGGGGGTCATCAATGAAAAACTGTTTTTT. This gives the protein CASSLGVINEKLFF.

The J gene is TRBJ2-2, the V gene TRBV15; D gene unclear. Germline assignment: CDR1 LNHNV and CDR2 YYDKDF (reference sequence). The CDR3 is 12 residues long. The V end was cut by 2 bases, the J end by 2 bases, with 0 bases between. Here the CDR3 DNA reads TGTGCCACCAGCAGAAACACCGGGGAGCTGTTTTTT. Translation gives CATSRNTGELFF.

This clone ranks as medium-sized. The V call is TRBV28, the J call TRBJ2-2; D might be TRBD1 (6 bases). Germline CDR1 and CDR2: MDHEN and SYDVKM. V was shortened by 5 bases and J by 3 bases, with 7 bases between the two germline ends. This CDR3 has 13 amino acids. The CDR3 region has the DNA TGTGCCAGCAGTGCAGGGGACACCGGGGAGCTGTTTTTT. Translating it yields CASSAGDTGELFF.

The rearrangement joins TRBV5-6 to TRBJ2-3; 8 bases match TRBD2. Germline CDR1 reads SGHDT; CDR2 reads YYEEEE. With 2 bases clipped from V and 0 bases from J, the junction kept 5 bases outside the gene matches. The CDR3 is 16 residues long. CDR3 in amino acids: CASSFSGTRSTDTQYF. Written as DNA, the CDR3 is TGTGCCAGCAGCTTTTCCGGGACTAGAAGCACAGATACGCAGTATTTT.

V gene TRBV5-6 combines with J gene TRBJ2-5, with 8 bases lining up with TRBD1. Germline loops: CDR1 SGHDT, CDR2 YYEEEE. The CDR3 contains 13 residues. V was pared by 5 bases and J by 4 bases, with 4 bases of the junction left unmatched. CDR3 DNA sequence: TGTGCCAGCAGTACCAGGGGGCTAGAGACCCAGTACTTC. It yields the protein CASSTRGLETQYF. Full variable domain (remainder filled in from reference TRBV5-6 and TRBJ2-5): DAGVTQSPTHLIKTRGQQVTLRCSPKSGHDTVSWYQQALGQGPQFIFQYYEEEERQRGNFPDRFSGHQFPNYSSELNVNALLLGDSALYLCASSTRGLETQYFGPGTRLLVL.

The chain uses TRBV18 and TRBJ1-3; a weak D match, TRBD1 (5 bases). The V end lost 3 bases, the J end lost 0 bases, and 12 bases lay between the germline ends. The CDR3 has 16 amino acids. Germline lookup yields CDR1 KGHSH and CDR2 LQKENI. CDR3 sequence reads: CASSPAWGISGNTIYF. The CDR3 region has the DNA TGTGCCAGCTCACCGGCCTGGGGGATCTCTGGAAACACCATATATTTT.

CDR3 sequence (DNA): TGTGCCATCATTGACGGGACAGGGCACTCTGGAAACACCATATATTTT. Amino acid sequence: CAIIDGTGHSGNTIYF. The genes are TRBV10-3 and TRBJ1-3; the match to TRBD1 covers 9 bases. J lost 0 bases, V lost 7 bases, and 7 bases had no gene match. CDR3 length: 16 residues. Germline V gene sequence: CDR1 ENHRY, CDR2 SYGVKD.

The chain couples TRBV7-9 to TRBJ2-1; D is undetermined. V lost 3 bases, J lost 0 bases, and 12 bases lay in between. The length of the CDR3 is 16 residues. Germline CDR1 and CDR2: SEHNR and FQNEAQ (reference sequence). CDR3: CASSFKIGSSYNEQFF. The CDR3 DNA sequence: TGTGCCAGCAGCTTTAAAATTGGCAGCTCCTACAATGAGCAGTTCTTC. The variable domain in full, with the rest retrieved from reference TRBV7-9 and TRBJ2-1, is DTGVSQNPRHKITKRGQNVTFRCDPISEHNRLYWYRQTLGQGPEFLTYFQNEAQLEKSRLLSDRFSAERPKGSFSTLEIQRTEQGDSAMYLCASSFKIGSSYNEQFFGPGTRLTVL.